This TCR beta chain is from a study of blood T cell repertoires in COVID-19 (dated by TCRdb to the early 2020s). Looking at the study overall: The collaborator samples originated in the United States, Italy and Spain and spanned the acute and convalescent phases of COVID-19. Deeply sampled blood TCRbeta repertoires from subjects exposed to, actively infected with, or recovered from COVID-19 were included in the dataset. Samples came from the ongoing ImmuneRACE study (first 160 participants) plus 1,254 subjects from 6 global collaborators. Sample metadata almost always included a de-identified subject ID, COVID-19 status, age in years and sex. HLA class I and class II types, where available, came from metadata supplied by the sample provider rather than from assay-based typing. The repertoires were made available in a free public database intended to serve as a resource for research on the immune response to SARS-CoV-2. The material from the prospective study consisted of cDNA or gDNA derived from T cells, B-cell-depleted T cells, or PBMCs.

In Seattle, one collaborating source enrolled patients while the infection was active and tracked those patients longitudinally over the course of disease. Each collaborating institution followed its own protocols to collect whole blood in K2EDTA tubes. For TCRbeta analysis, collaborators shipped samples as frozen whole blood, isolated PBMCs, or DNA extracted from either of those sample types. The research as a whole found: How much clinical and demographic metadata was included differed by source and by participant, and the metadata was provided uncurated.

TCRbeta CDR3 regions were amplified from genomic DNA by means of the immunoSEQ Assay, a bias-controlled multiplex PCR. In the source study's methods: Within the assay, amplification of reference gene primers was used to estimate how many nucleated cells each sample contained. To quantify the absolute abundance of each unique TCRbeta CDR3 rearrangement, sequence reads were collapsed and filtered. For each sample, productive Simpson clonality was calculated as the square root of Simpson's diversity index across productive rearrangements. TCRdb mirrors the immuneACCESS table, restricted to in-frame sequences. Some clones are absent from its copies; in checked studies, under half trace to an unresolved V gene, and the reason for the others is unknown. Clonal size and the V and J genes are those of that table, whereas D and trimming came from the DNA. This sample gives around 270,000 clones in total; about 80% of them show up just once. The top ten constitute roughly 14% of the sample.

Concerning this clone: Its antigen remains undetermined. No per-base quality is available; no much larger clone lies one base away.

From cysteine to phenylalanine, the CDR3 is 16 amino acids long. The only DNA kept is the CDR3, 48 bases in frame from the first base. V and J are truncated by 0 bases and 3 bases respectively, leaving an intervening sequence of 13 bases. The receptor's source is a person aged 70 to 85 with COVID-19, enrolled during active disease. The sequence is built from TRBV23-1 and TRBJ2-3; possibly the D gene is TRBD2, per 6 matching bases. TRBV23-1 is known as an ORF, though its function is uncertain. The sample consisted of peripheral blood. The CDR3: CASSQSDQGGTDTQYF. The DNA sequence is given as TGCGCCAGCAGTCAATCTGACCAGGGAGGTACAGATACGCAGTATTTT.